One sample yielded the 6 T cell receptor beta chains listed below, sequenced in a study of cytomegalovirus exposure and HLA in healthy donors. Vbeta (60) and Jbeta (13) primers were used in the PCR. Sequencing was performed with immunoSEQ multiplex PCR; in TCRdb, only in-frame clones are kept and a portion is missing. Among more than 75,000 clones listed, 70% to 80% were seen once. The specimen was PBMCs. These receptors originate from a man between 35 and 55 years old in good health and CMV-seropositive.

This sequence joins TRBV27 and TRBJ2-1, with no clear D. Germline CDR1 is MNHEY and CDR2 is SMNVEV (reference sequence). Trimming removed 2 bases at V and 0 bases at J, with 5 bases between. The CDR3 sequence is 14 residues long. CDR3 sequence (DNA): TGTGCCAGCAGTTTACCAGGCTCCTACAATGAGCAGTTCTTC. It specifies CASSLPGSYNEQFF.

With regard to this clone: At the DNA level, this CDR3 is encoded by other sequences in the same sample as well. The CDR3 loop is CASSITGNTGELFF. In nucleotides, the CDR3 is TGTGCCAGTAGTATTACAGGGAACACCGGGGAGCTGTTTTTT. The chain carries TRBV19 and TRBJ2-2, with D tentatively TRBD1 (5 bases). Germline CDR1 is LNHDA and CDR2 is SQIVND (reference sequence). V lost 3 bases, J lost 1 base, and 6 bases lay in between. CDR3 size: 14 residues.

CDR3 nucleotide sequence: TGTGCCAGTACCGGACAGGCGGCGGACTATGGCTACACCTTC. It codes for CASTGQAADYGYTF. The gene calls are TRBV19 and TRBJ1-2; 7 bases agree with TRBD1. Germline-derived CDR1 and CDR2 are LNHDA and SQIVND (reference sequence). With 7 bases clipped from V and 3 bases from J, the junction kept 8 bases outside the gene matches. This CDR3 region has 14 residues. Using reference TRBV19 and TRBJ1-2 for the parts outside the CDR3, the full variable domain is DGGITQSPKYLFRKEGQNVTLSCEQNLNHDAMYWYRQDPGQGLRLIYYSQIVNDFQKGDIAEGYSVSREKKESFPLTVTSAQKNPTAFYLCASTGQAADYGYTFGSGTRLTVV.

The V gene is TRBV28, the J gene TRBJ2-7; D not certain. CDR1 is MDHEN and CDR2 is SYDVKM in the germline V gene. The CDR3 runs 15 residues. V was clipped by 8 bases and J by 2 bases, with 19 bases between them. The DNA for the CDR3 is TGTGCCAGCCGCTCAACCGCCCTGTCGGCCTACGAGCAGTACTTC. Protein: CASRSTALSAYEQYF.

The chain carries TRBV9 and TRBJ2-5; TRBD2 might be the D (7 bases). The V end was cut by 4 bases, the J end by 3 bases, with 16 bases between. This CDR3 spans 15 amino acids. CDR1 and CDR2 (germline): SGDLS, YYNGEE. The CDR3: CASSKGERDKETQYF. In DNA, the CDR3 is TGTGCCAGCAGCAAGGGGGAGCGGGATAAAGAGACCCAGTACTTC.

This clone was counted a few times. The chain uses TRBV25-1 and TRBJ2-6; 7 nucleotides agree with TRBD1. J gave up 2 bases and V 6 bases, and 7 bases lay outside the gene matches. The length of the CDR3 is 16 residues. CDR1 MGHDK and CDR2 SYGVNS come from the germline V gene. DNA for the CDR3: TGTGCCAGCAGCCAATTAACAGGGGCTGGGGCCAACGTCCTGACTTTC. Residues: CASSQLTGAGANVLTF.